A single sample gave rise to the 24 T cell receptor beta chains below, sequenced in a study of cytomegalovirus exposure and HLA in healthy donors. Primers: 60 Vbeta forward and 13 Jbeta reverse. This table comes from immunoSEQ multiplex PCR, and its TCRdb copy is limited to in-frame clones, with some not included. The sample gives 150,000 or so clones, more than 60% of which show up once; about 13% is in the top ten. The sample comprised PBMCs. All receptors come from a man in his forties or fifties in good health and CMV-seropositive.

This rearrangement joins TRBV27 to TRBJ2-1; 11 bases match TRBD2. V dropped 0 bases and J dropped 4; count of bases not matched to a gene: 8. The germline gives CDR1 MNHEY, CDR2 SMNVEV (reference sequence). The CDR3 length is 18 residues. This chain's CDR3 is CASSLSQGGTSGYNEQFF. CDR3 in DNA: TGTGCCAGCAGTTTATCTCAGGGGGGGACTAGCGGTTACAATGAGCAGTTCTTC.

The chain links TRBV6-1 to TRBJ2-5; 10 positions agree with TRBD2. Germline-derived CDR1 and CDR2 are MNHNS and SASEGT. V lost 7 bases and J lost 5; bases outside the gene matches: 7. CDR3 length: 14 residues. This CDR3 reads CASTRLAGDETQYF. The CDR3 bases are TGTGCCAGCACCCGGCTAGCGGGAGACGAGACCCAGTACTTC.

J is TRBJ1-5 and V is TRBV20-1, with D uncertain. This CDR3 spans 11 amino acids. The germline gives CDR1 DFQATT, CDR2 SNEGSKA (reference sequence). The V and J ends lost 3 bases and 5 bases respectively, with 5 bases between them. The CDR3 protein is CSASEHQPQHF. The CDR3 bases are TGCAGTGCTAGCGAGCATCAGCCCCAGCATTTT.

The chain couples TRBV7-2 to TRBJ2-1; D is perhaps TRBD2 (6 bases). This CDR3 has 14 amino acids. Trimming stripped 7 bases from V and 3 bases from J, with 13 bases between. The germline CDR1 and CDR2 sequences are SGHTA and FQGNSA. The CDR3 coding sequence is TGTGCCAGCAACCCGGGACTGGACTACAATGAGCAGTTCTTC. The encoded protein is CASNPGLDYNEQFF.

The V and J genes are TRBV5-4 and TRBJ1-1, with D possibly being TRBD1 (5 bases). The CDR3 is made up of 13 amino acids. The V and J ends lost 0 bases and 5 bases respectively, with 8 bases between them. In germline, CDR1 is SGHNT, CDR2 YYREEE (reference sequence). The CDR3 region is CASSLEQETEAFF. CDR3 DNA: TGTGCCAGCAGCTTGGAACAGGAGACTGAAGCTTTCTTT.

The chain joins TRBV2 to TRBJ2-2, with D perhaps TRBD2 (6 bases). CDR1 is SNHLY, CDR2 FYNNEI, per germline. V lost 0 bases, J lost 3 bases, and 17 bases lay in between. This CDR3 spans 18 amino acids. The CDR3 region is CASSEAFRTGTYTGELFF. For the CDR3, the DNA is TGTGCCAGCAGTGAAGCCTTTCGTACCGGGACTTACACCGGGGAGCTGTTTTTT.

A few counts support this clone. The rearrangement uses TRBV6-1 and TRBJ2-7; maybe TRBD2 (5 bases). CDR1 is MNHNS and CDR2 is SASEGT in the germline V gene. The CDR3 extends over 12 amino acids. V was cut by 2 bases and J by 5 bases, with 7 bases left in between. CDR3 region: CASSEKADEQYF. CDR3 DNA: TGTGCCAGCAGTGAAAAAGCGGACGAGCAGTACTTC.

The chain has TRBV11-2 and TRBJ1-1; D might be TRBD1 (5 bases). The ends were cut back, 5 bases at V and 0 bases at J, with 13 bases in the middle. CDR1 and CDR2 from the germline V gene are SGHAT and FQNNGV. The CDR3 consists of 15 residues. The CDR3 sequence is CASSPRGSLNTEAFF. CDR3 bases: TGTGCCAGCAGCCCAAGGGGATCTTTGAACACTGAAGCTTTCTTT.

This chain joins TRBV7-8 and TRBJ2-1; 12 nucleotides align to TRBD2. This CDR3 region has 18 residues. Looked up from germline, CDR1 is SGHVS and CDR2 is FQNEAQ. The V and J ends lost 2 bases and 7 bases, in that order; junction bases with no gene match: 12. The CDR3 loop is CASSLPTGGLAGMNEQFF. CDR3 DNA sequence: TGTGCCAGCAGCTTACCGACAGGCGGACTAGCGGGGATGAATGAGCAGTTCTTC.

The gene calls are TRBV20-1 and TRBJ2-5; the D gene is possibly TRBD2 (5 bases). The germline gives CDR1 DFQATT, CDR2 SNEGSKA (reference sequence). V lost 4 bases and J 4 bases, leaving 7 bases between the germline ends. There are 11 residues in the CDR3. Here the CDR3 DNA reads TGCAGTGCTAAGCGGCGAGAGACCCAGTACTTC. Translation: CSAKRRETQYF.

The chain joins TRBV5-1 to TRBJ2-5, with D perhaps TRBD1 (6 bases). The CDR3 is made up of 15 amino acids. Trimming cost V 0 bases and J 5 bases, with 14 bases left between them. CDR1 and CDR2 (germline): SGHRS, YFSETQ. The CDR3 protein is CASSLVGQGVETQYF. The CDR3 DNA reads as TGCGCCAGCAGCTTGGTGGGACAAGGAGTCGAGACCCAGTACTTC. The variable domain in full, completed from reference TRBV5-1 and TRBJ2-5, reads KAGVTQTPRYLIKTRGQQVTLSCSPISGHRSVSWYQQTPGQGLQFLFEYFSETQRNKGNFPGRFSGRQFSNSRSEMNVSTLELGDSALYLCASSLVGQGVETQYFGPGTRLLVL.

The chain carries TRBV30 and TRBJ1-3; D unresolved. Germline V gene lookup returns CDR1 GTSNPN and CDR2 SVGIG (reference sequence). The V and J ends lost 4 bases and 0 bases respectively, with 10 bases between them. The CDR3 sequence is 14 residues long. CDR3 bases: TGTGCCTGGAATTACGGGAGCTCTGGAAACACCATATATTTT. Translated: CAWNYGSSGNTIYF.

The rearrangement uses TRBV28 and TRBJ2-5, with D perhaps matching TRBD1 (5 bases). V was shortened by 2 bases and J by 2 bases, with 12 bases between the two germline ends. The germline gives CDR1 MDHEN, CDR2 SYDVKM. The CDR3 extends over 15 amino acids. The CDR3, as DNA: TGTGCCAGCAGTTTAACGGGCAGGGTTCAAGAGACCCAGTACTTC. Its translation is CASSLTGRVQETQYF.

The chain links TRBV2 to TRBJ1-4; no clear D. V shed 0 bases and J shed 8 bases, with 13 bases lying between them. CDR1 SNHLY and CDR2 FYNNEI come from the germline V gene. The CDR3 covers 15 residues. This CDR3 reads CASSEALAGVEKLFF. The CDR3 region has the DNA TGTGCCAGCAGTGAAGCGCTTGCCGGGGTGGAAAAACTGTTTTTT.

The V gene is TRBV20-1, the J gene TRBJ2-1; D might be TRBD1 (5 bases). This CDR3 has 11 residues. Germline loops: CDR1 DFQATT, CDR2 SNEGSKA (reference sequence). The V end was cut by 6 bases, the J end by 5 bases, with 8 bases between. CDR3 bases: TGCAGTGCACAGGAGAACAATGAGCAGTTCTTC. Its protein product is CSAQENNEQFF.

In this sample, this clone turned up once. V and J are TRBV18 and TRBJ1-4, with 7 nucleotides matching TRBD1. Germline V gene sequence: CDR1 KGHSH, CDR2 LQKENI. The junction had 14 bases not matched to a gene; V was cut back by 6 bases and J by 7 bases. CDR3 size: 16 residues. CDR3 nucleotides: TGTGCCAGCTCCCCCCGACAGGGATCGACGGCTGAAAAACTGTTTTTT. The encoded protein is CASSPRQGSTAEKLFF.

The chain links TRBV5-1 to TRBJ2-5, with a tentative D call TRBD1 (6 bases). The J call may be faulty, since TRBJ2-7 better matches the DNA end. The CDR3 loop spans 18 amino acids. Germline assignment: CDR1 SGHRS and CDR2 YFSETQ. This chain's CDR3 is CASSLLQTSTGFPYEQYF. CDR3 coding DNA: TGCGCCAGCAGCTTACTCCAAACTTCGACAGGTTTTCCCTACGAGCAGTACTTC.

This chain joins TRBV5-6 and TRBJ2-7; 7 bases line up with TRBD1. The CDR3 is 14 amino acids. The junction had 8 bases not matched to a gene; V was cut back by 3 bases and J by 5 bases. Germline V gene lookup returns CDR1 SGHDT and CDR2 YYEEEE. In DNA, the CDR3 is TGTGCCAGCAGCTGGGGACAGTGGGTCAACGAGCAGTACTTC. The encoded protein is CASSWGQWVNEQYF.

V is TRBV28 and J is TRBJ2-5; 7 nucleotides align to TRBD1. Germline values: CDR1 MDHEN, CDR2 SYDVKM. The CDR3 totals 13 residues. V was pared by 8 bases and J by 5 bases, with 8 bases of the junction left unmatched. The CDR3 sequence: CASGPGQLETQYF. The CDR3, as DNA: TGTGCCAGCGGGCCGGGACAGCTGGAGACCCAGTACTTC.

The chain employs TRBV11-2 and TRBJ2-2; TRBD1 aligns across 8 bases. Germline CDR1 is SGHAT and CDR2 is FQNNGV. There are 15 residues in the CDR3. After removal of 5 bases from V and 3 bases from J, the junction contained 5 bases not matched to a gene. CDR3 loop: CASSTGTGYTGELFF. As DNA, the CDR3 is TGTGCCAGCAGCACCGGGACAGGTTACACCGGGGAGCTGTTTTTT. The full variable domain, in which reference TRBV11-2 and TRBJ2-2 provide the parts outside the CDR3, is EAGVAQSPRYKIIEKRQSVAFWCNPISGHATLYWYQQILGQGPKLLIQFQNNGVVDDSQLPKDRFSAERLKGVDSTLKIQPAKLEDSAVYLCASSTGTGYTGELFFGEGSRLTVL.

The table lists this clone with a few counts. This chain links TRBV19 with TRBJ2-7; a weak D match, TRBD2 (7 bases). V was trimmed by 6 bases and J by 6 bases, leaving 21 bases between them. This CDR3 comprises 15 residues. Germline V gene sequence: CDR1 LNHDA, CDR2 SQIVND (reference sequence). The DNA for the CDR3 is TGTGCCAGTAGCCCCCGGGGGGCGGATTTATCCGAGCAGTACTTC. Its protein product is CASSPRGADLSEQYF.

The V gene is TRBV5-1, the J gene TRBJ2-7; 9 nucleotides match TRBD2. CDR3 length: 15 amino acids. The V gene's germline CDR1 is SGHRS and CDR2 YFSETQ. V shed 0 bases, J shed 4 bases, and the junction held 5 bases outside the gene matches. CDR3 loop: CASSLVGSGSYEQYF. The CDR3 DNA reads as TGCGCCAGCAGCTTGGTGGGTAGCGGGAGTTACGAGCAGTACTTC.

This sequence joins TRBV6-4 and TRBJ2-5; unclear D gene. V gave up 10 bases and J gave up 3 bases, with 12 bases separating them. The CDR3 totals 12 residues. Germline V gene data show CDR1 as MRHNA and CDR2 as SNTAGT. The CDR3 region has the DNA TGTGCCACCCCCATAGCCGAAGAGACCCAGTACTTC. This sequence encodes CATPIAEETQYF.

The genes are TRBV28 and TRBJ2-7; D unresolved. The germline CDR1 and CDR2 sequences are MDHEN and SYDVKM. V lost 6 bases and J lost 3, with 15 bases in between. The CDR3 contains 14 residues. The CDR3 DNA is TGTGCCAGCAGAAAAACGGGTAGAGTCTACGAGCAGTACTTC. Protein: CASRKTGRVYEQYF.